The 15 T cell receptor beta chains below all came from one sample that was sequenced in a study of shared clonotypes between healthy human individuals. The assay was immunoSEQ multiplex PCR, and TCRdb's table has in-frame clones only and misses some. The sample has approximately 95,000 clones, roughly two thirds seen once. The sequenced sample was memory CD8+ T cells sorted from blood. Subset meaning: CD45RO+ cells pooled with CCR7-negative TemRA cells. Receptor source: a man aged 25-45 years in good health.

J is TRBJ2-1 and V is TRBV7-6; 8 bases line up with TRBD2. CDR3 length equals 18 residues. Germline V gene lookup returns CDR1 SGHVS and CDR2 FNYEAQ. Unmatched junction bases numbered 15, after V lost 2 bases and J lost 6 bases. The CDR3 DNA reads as TGTGCCAGCAGCTTACCCCCGGGACTAGGTTTGGCGTTCAATGAGCAGTTCTTC. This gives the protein CASSLPPGLGLAFNEQFF.

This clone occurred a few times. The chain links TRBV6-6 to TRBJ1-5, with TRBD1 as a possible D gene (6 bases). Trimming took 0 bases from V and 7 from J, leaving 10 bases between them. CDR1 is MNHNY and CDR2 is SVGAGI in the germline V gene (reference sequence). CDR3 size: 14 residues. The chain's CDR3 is CASSYSPGDQPQHF. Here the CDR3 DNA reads TGTGCCAGCAGTTACTCACCAGGGGACCAGCCCCAGCATTTT.

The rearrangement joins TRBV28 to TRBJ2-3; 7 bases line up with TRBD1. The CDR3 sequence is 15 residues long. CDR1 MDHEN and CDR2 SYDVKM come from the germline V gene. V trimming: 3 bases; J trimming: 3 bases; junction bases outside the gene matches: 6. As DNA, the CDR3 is TGTGCCAGCAGTTTGGACAGGACCACAACAGATACGCAGTATTTT. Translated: CASSLDRTTTDTQYF.

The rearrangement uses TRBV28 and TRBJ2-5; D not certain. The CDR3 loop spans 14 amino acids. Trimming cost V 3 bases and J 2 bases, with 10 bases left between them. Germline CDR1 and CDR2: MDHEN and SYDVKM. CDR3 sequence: CASSFTRPQETQYF. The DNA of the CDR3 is TGTGCCAGCAGTTTCACCCGACCTCAAGAGACCCAGTACTTC. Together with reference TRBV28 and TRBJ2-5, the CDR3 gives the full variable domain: DVKVTQSSRYLVKRTGEKVFLECVQDMDHENMFWYRQDPGLGLRLIYFSYDVKMKEKGDIPEGYSVSREKKERFSLILESASTNQTSMYLCASSFTRPQETQYFGPGTRLLVL.

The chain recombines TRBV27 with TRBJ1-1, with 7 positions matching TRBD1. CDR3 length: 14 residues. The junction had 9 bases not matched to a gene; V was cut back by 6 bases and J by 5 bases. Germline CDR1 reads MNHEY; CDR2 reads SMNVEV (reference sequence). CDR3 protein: CASSPGGWGTEAFF. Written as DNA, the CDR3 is TGTGCCAGCAGCCCAGGGGGGTGGGGGACTGAAGCTTTCTTT.

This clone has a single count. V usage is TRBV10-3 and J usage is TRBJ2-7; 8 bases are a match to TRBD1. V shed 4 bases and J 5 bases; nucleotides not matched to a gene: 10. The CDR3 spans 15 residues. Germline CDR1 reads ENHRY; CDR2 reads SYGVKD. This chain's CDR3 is CAISGKGQGFNEQYF. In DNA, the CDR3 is TGTGCCATCAGTGGTAAAGGACAGGGTTTCAACGAGCAGTACTTC.

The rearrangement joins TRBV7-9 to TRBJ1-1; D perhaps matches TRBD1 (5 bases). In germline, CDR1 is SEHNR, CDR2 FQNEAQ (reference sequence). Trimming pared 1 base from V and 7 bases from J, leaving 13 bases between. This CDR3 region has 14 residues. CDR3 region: CASSLGQGLNEAFF. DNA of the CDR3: TGTGCCAGCAGCTTAGGGCAGGGTCTTAATGAAGCTTTCTTT.

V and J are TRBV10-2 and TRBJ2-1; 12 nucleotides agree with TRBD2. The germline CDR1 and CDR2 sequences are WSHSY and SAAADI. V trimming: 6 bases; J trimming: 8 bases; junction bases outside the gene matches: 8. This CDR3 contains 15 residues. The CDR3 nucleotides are TGCGCCAGCAGCCTAGCGGGAGGGCCGGGGGATGAGCAGTTCTTC. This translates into CASSLAGGPGDEQFF.

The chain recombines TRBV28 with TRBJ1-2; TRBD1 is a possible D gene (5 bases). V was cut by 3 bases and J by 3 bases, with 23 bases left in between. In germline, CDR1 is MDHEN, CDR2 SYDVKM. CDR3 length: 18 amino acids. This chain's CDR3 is CASSFSGGSGGAYYGYTF. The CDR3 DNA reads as TGTGCCAGCAGTTTCAGCGGAGGGAGCGGAGGGGCCTACTATGGCTACACCTTC.

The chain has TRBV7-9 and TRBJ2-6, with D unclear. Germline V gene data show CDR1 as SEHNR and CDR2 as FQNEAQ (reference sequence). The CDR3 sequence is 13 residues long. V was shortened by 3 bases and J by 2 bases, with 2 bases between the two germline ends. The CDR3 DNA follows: TGTGCCAGCAGCTTTCCTGGGGCCAACGTCCTGACTTTC. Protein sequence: CASSFPGANVLTF.

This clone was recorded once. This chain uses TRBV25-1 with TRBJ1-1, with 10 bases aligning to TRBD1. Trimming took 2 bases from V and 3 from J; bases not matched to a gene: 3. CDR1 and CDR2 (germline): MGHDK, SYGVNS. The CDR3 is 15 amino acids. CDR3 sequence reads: CASSERGTGDTEAFF. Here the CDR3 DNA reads TGTGCCAGCAGTGAAAGGGGGACAGGGGACACTGAAGCTTTCTTT.

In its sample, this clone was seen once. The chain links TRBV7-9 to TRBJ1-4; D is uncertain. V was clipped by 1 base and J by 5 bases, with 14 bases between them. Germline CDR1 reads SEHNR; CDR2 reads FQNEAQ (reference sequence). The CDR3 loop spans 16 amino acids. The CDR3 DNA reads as TGTGCCAGCAGCTTAGGACGGGCAGCTACGAATGAAAAACTGTTTTTT. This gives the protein CASSLGRAATNEKLFF.

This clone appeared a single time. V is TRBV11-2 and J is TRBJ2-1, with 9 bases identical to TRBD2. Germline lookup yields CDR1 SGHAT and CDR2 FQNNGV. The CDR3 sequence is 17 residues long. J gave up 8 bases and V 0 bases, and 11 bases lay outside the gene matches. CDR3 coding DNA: TGTGCCAGCAGCTTAGAACCAGCGGGAGGACCCCGGGATGAGCAGTTCTTC. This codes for CASSLEPAGGPRDEQFF.

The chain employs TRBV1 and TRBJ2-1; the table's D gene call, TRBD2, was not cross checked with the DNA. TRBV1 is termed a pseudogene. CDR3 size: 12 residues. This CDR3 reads CTNDPEYNEQFF. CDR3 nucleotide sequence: TGCACCAATGACCCGGAGTACAATGAGCAGTTCTTC.

CDR3 amino acids: CASSQDRGISYNEQFF. The CDR3 region has the DNA TGCGCCAGCAGCCAAGATCGTGGAATTTCCTACAATGAGCAGTTCTTC. The V gene is TRBV4-3, the J gene TRBJ2-1; D remains ambiguous. The CDR3 runs to 16 residues. Looked up from germline, CDR1 is LGHNA and CDR2 is YSLEER. V was cut by 0 bases and J by 1 base, with 10 bases left in between.